The 13 T cell receptor beta chains given below trace back to one sample, sequenced in a study of CD8 T cells in Susac syndrome (dated by TCRdb to between 2018 and 2021). Libraries were built with the immunoSEQ multiplex PCR assay. RNA was extracted using the RNeasy kit, and roughly 0.5 to 1 microgram was reverse transcribed with random hexamers. TCRdb cleaned the public reads at Q25 with fastp, built clones with MiXCR and kept in-frame beta chains. One record per CDR3 amino acid sequence lists the most common genes and DNA. This sample comprises 130,000 to 150,000 distinct CDR3 sequences, 94% of them detected only once. Roughly 0.27% of the sample is held by the ten biggest clonotypes. The sequencing input was CD8+ T cells from PBMCs. The receptors stem from a human donor in good health.

The chain joins TRBV27 to TRBJ2-1; D ambiguous. V lost 3 bases, J lost 0 bases, and 21 bases lay in between. This CDR3 region has 19 residues. Germline assignment: CDR1 MNHEY and CDR2 SMNVEV (reference sequence). CDR3 DNA: TGTGCCAGCAGTTTTGTGGTGCTTGGCGGCAAGAGCTCCTACAATGAGCAGTTCTTC. It codes for CASSFVVLGGKSSYNEQFF.

Here the CDR3 DNA reads TGCAGCGTTGGACTAGCGGGGCCCTACGAGCAGTACTTC. It translates to CSVGLAGPYEQYF. The rearrangement links TRBV29-1 to TRBJ2-7; the match to TRBD2 covers 11 bases. The CDR3 is made up of 13 amino acids. With V trimmed by 4 bases and J by 2 bases, 1 base remained unmatched. Germline V CDR1 and CDR2: SQVTM, ANQGSEA.

The chain is built from TRBV20-1 and TRBJ2-5, with D uncertain. Germline CDR1 is DFQATT and CDR2 is SNEGSKA (reference sequence). The CDR3 runs to 15 residues. The V gene lost 5 bases and the J gene lost 2 bases, with 18 bases spanning the gap. CDR3 coding DNA: TGCAGTGCTGGCCAGCGTGCTATCCGACAAGAGACCCAGTACTTC. This encodes CSAGQRAIRQETQYF.

The J gene is TRBJ2-3, the V gene TRBV12-3 or TRBV12-4; 7 bases are shared with TRBD2. The CDR3 totals 15 residues. Trimming removed 5 bases from V and 5 bases from J; junction bases left unmatched: 10. Here the CDR3 reads CASSPLLGGRDTQYF. As DNA, the CDR3 is TGTGCCAGCAGTCCTTTATTGGGAGGGAGAGATACGCAGTATTTT.

The J gene is TRBJ1-1, the V gene TRBV27; no clear D gene. With 0 bases removed from V and 0 bases from J, the gap between germline ends came to 11 bases. There are 16 residues in the CDR3. The germline V gene encodes CDR1 MNHEY and CDR2 SMNVEV (reference sequence). In nucleotides, the CDR3 is TGTGCCAGCAGTTTATCTATCTCAGAGATGAACACTGAAGCTTTCTTT. Amino acid sequence: CASSLSISEMNTEAFF.

The table lists this clonotype with a count of one. The rearrangement joins TRBV19 to TRBJ2-5; D possibly corresponds to TRBD1 (6 bases). V dropped 5 bases and J dropped 2 bases, with 12 bases sitting between them. The CDR3 has 14 amino acids. CDR1 and CDR2 from the germline V gene are LNHDA and SQIVND (reference sequence). The CDR3 coding sequence is TGTGCCAGTAGTCTTGGGACATTTCAAGAGACCCAGTACTTC. Its protein product is CASSLGTFQETQYF.

The chain links TRBV4-3 to TRBJ2-2; the match to TRBD2 covers 10 bases. This CDR3 has 18 residues. The ends lost 0 bases at V and 6 bases at J; junction bases unmatched: 10. In germline, CDR1 is LGHNA, CDR2 YSLEER. The CDR3 DNA is TGCGCCAGCAGCCAAGATGAGGCCACTAGCGGGATCGCCGGGGAGCTGTTTTTT. Protein: CASSQDEATSGIAGELFF.

This chain joins TRBV20-1 and TRBJ1-1; D gene ambiguous. The CDR3 is made up of 16 amino acids. Germline CDR1 is DFQATT and CDR2 is SNEGSKA (reference sequence). Trimming stripped 3 bases from V and 5 bases from J, with 22 bases between. As DNA, the CDR3 is TGCAGTGCTAGCGATCCCTCGAGAGGGAGTTGGACTGAAGCTTTCTTT. Protein product: CSASDPSRGSWTEAFF.

The chain links TRBV15 to TRBJ2-7; perhaps TRBD1 as D (6 bases). The CDR3 has 20 residues. The germline V gene encodes CDR1 LNHNV and CDR2 YYDKDF (reference sequence). V was cut by 4 bases and J by 0 bases, with 28 bases left in between. The CDR3 is CATSTTWGHLGAGPSYEQYF. The DNA of the CDR3 is TGTGCCACCAGCACCACCTGGGGACACCTTGGTGCGGGCCCCTCCTACGAGCAGTACTTC. The entire variable domain, with the rest obtained from reference TRBV15 and TRBJ2-7, is as follows: DAMVIQNPRYQVTQFGKPVTLSCSQTLNHNVMYWYQQKSSQAPKLLFHYYDKDFNNEADTPDNFQSRRPNTSFCFLDIRSPGLGDTAMYLCATSTTWGHLGAGPSYEQYFGPGTRLTVT.

The rearrangement uses TRBV20-1 and TRBJ2-1; the D is unclear. V gave up 6 bases and J gave up 5 bases, with 14 bases separating them. Germline V gene data show CDR1 as DFQATT and CDR2 as SNEGSKA (reference sequence). This CDR3 spans 13 amino acids. CDR3 DNA sequence: TGCAGTGCGCGCCGGCCCCGGGACAATGAGCAGTTCTTC. Protein product: CSARRPRDNEQFF.

This chain uses TRBV18 with TRBJ2-5; D is unresolved. The CDR3 is made up of 13 amino acids. Germline CDR1 and CDR2: KGHSH and LQKENI. V lost 3 bases to trimming and J lost 4 bases, with 9 bases between them. The CDR3: CASSPERPETQYF. DNA for the CDR3: TGTGCCAGCTCACCGGAACGGCCAGAGACCCAGTACTTC.

V is TRBV5-6 and J is TRBJ2-4; possible D gene TRBD1, 6 bases. Germline V lookup: CDR1 SGHDT, CDR2 YYEEEE. With 4 bases removed from V and 0 bases from J, the gap between germline ends came to 14 bases. CDR3 length: 16 residues. Written as DNA, the CDR3 is TGTGCCAGCAGCATATCCAGGGGATTAGCCAAAAACATTCAGTACTTC. Amino acid sequence: CASSISRGLAKNIQYF.

The chain couples TRBV20-1 to TRBJ2-1, with TRBD2 matching over 12 bases. CDR3 length equals 14 residues. Germline V lookup: CDR1 DFQATT, CDR2 SNEGSKA (reference sequence). Losses at the gene ends were 2 bases for V and 9 bases for J; bases not matched to a gene: 5. The CDR3 DNA follows: TGCAGTGCTAGACCTAGCGGGAGGGCCGCTGAGCAGTTCTTC. It specifies CSARPSGRAAEQFF.